This is a list of T cell receptor beta chains from one sample in a study of technical replicates of blood from four donors. Repertoires were generated with immunoSEQ multiplex PCR, while TCRdb's copy carries only in-frame clones and drops some. The sample records about 97,000 clones, 96% being singletons. Sequencing used T cells isolated from PBMCs. These receptors were collected from a human donor in good health. CDR3s include the opening cysteine and the closing phenylalanine or tryptophan. The order of the fields is J gene, V gene, D gene, clone size, CDR3 DNA, CDR3 protein. D genes are given only for firm matches. Only part of the rows carry a size: once, few, many, or a class if the clone is expanded.

J: TRBJ2-2
V: TRBV5-1
D: NA
size: NA
DNA: TGCGCCAGCAGCCTGGACCTAAATGGTGCCGGGGAGCTGTTTTTT
CDR3: CASSLDLNGAGELFF

J: TRBJ1-2
V: TRBV6-5
D: TRBD1
size: NA
DNA: TGTGCCAGCACCTACAGGGGGGCCATGGGACAAGGCTACACCTTC
CDR3: CASTYRGAMGQGYTF

J: TRBJ1-1
V: TRBV5-4
D: TRBD1
size: NA
DNA: TGTGCCAGCAGTCCCACCCGACAGGGTGAAGCTTTCTTT
CDR3: CASSPTRQGEAFF

J: TRBJ2-7
V: TRBV2
D: NA
size: NA
DNA: TGTGCCAGCAGTGAGATAGTCACCTACGAGCAGTACTTC
CDR3: CASSEIVTYEQYF

J: TRBJ2-5
V: TRBV19
D: TRBD1
size: NA
DNA: TGTGCCAGTAGTGTCGAGACAGGGGGCGCGAAGACCCAGTACTTC
CDR3: CASSVETGGAKTQYF

J: TRBJ2-1
V: TRBV2
D: NA
size: once
DNA: TGTGCCAGCAGGGCCGGACACGGGCAGTTCTTC
CDR3: CASRAGHGQFF

J: TRBJ1-1
V: TRBV2
D: NA
size: NA
DNA: TGTGCCAGCAGTGAGAACCGGCGGTTGAACACTGAAGCTTTCTTT
CDR3: CASSENRRLNTEAFF

J: TRBJ2-3
V: TRBV19
D: TRBD2
size: once
DNA: TGTGCCAGTAGTATGGGAAAGGGACTAGCGGGAGGTGCAGATACGCAGTATTTT
CDR3: CASSMGKGLAGGADTQYF

J: TRBJ2-5
V: TRBV5-4
D: NA
size: NA
DNA: TGTGCCAGCAGCTTGGGGGACACACAAGAGACCCAGTACTTC
CDR3: CASSLGDTQETQYF

J: TRBJ2-1
V: TRBV29-1
D: NA
size: NA
DNA: TGCAGCGTTGATGGGCATGAGCAGTTCTTC
CDR3: CSVDGHEQFF

J: TRBJ1-4
V: TRBV5-3
D: TRBD1
size: NA
DNA: TGTGCCAGAAGCGCGGACAGGGTAGGTGCCTGTGCAACTAATGAAAAACTGTTTTTT
CDR3: CARSADRVGACATNEKLFF

J: TRBJ2-3
V: TRBV10-2
D: TRBD1
size: NA
DNA: TGCGCCAGCTCACCTGGACAGGGCACAGATACGCAGTATTTT
CDR3: CASSPGQGTDTQYF

J: TRBJ2-1
V: TRBV7-2
D: TRBD2
size: NA
DNA: TGTGCCAGCAGCTTCACTAGCGGGTCCTACAATGAGCAGTTCTTC
CDR3: CASSFTSGSYNEQFF

J: TRBJ1-1
V: TRBV2
D: TRBD1
size: few
DNA: TGTGGGACAGGGAAAATTGGGGATGAAGCTTTCTTT
CDR3: CGTGKIGDEAFF